This is a list of T cell receptor beta chains from one sample in a study of cytomegalovirus exposure and HLA in healthy donors. Method: immunoSEQ multiplex PCR; TCRdb's copy keeps in-frame clones and lacks some. The sample includes roughly 130,000 clones, 81% of them seen just once. Specimen: PBMCs. The receptors here all came from a man aged 18 to 29 in good health and CMV-seronegative. Both conserved end residues are part of each CDR3. Each record gives: V gene, J gene, clone size, CDR3 length, D gene, CDR3 protein, CDR3 DNA. A D gene is named only where the DNA matches it firmly. Size values are once, few and many counts, or a class for expanded clones, and some rows have none.

>TRBV5-6|TRBJ2-7|NA|15|TRBD1
CASSSDRVGSYEQYF
TGTGCCAGCAGTTCAGACAGGGTTGGGTCCTACGAGCAGTACTTC
>TRBV6-5|TRBJ2-7|NA|14|TRBD2
CASSSAGGRYEQYF
TGTGCCAGCAGTTCAGCGGGGGGCCGCTACGAGCAGTACTTC
>TRBV5-4|TRBJ2-7|few|13|NA
CASSLPGTYEQYF
TGTGCCAGCAGCCTACCAGGGACTTACGAGCAGTACTTC
>TRBV6-5|TRBJ2-7|NA|12|NA
CASSYGQYEQYF
TGTGCCAGCAGTTACGGACAGTACGAGCAGTACTTC
>TRBV5-8|TRBJ1-1|NA|14|NA
CASSREEVNTEAFF
TGTGCCAGCAGCCGCGAAGAGGTGAACACTGAAGCTTTCTTT
>TRBV7-3|TRBJ2-2|NA|16|NA
CASSSSSYANTGELFF
TGTGCCAGCAGCTCCTCTAGTTACGCGAACACCGGGGAGCTGTTTTTT
>TRBV4-2|TRBJ2-6|many|17|NA
CASSQGGEFSGANVLTF
TGTGCCAGCAGCCAAGGGGGGGAATTCTCTGGGGCCAACGTCCTGACTTTC
>TRBV7-9|TRBJ2-7|NA|17|TRBD2
CASSLVASGGAAYEQYF
TGTGCCAGCAGCTTAGTTGCTAGCGGGGGGGCCGCCTACGAGCAGTACTTC
>TRBV19|TRBJ1-1|NA|14|NA
CASSPAGRRTEAFF
TGTGCCAGTAGCCCCGCGGGGCGACGAACTGAAGCTTTCTTT
>TRBV4-3|TRBJ1-6|NA|15|NA
CASSQDTGHNSPLHF
TGCGCCAGCAGCCAAGACACAGGGCATAATTCACCCCTCCACTTT
>TRBV4-3|TRBJ2-7|once|14|NA
CASSLQGSSYEQYF
TGCGCCAGCAGCCTCCAGGGAAGCTCCTACGAGCAGTACTTC
>TRBV7-8|TRBJ1-5|NA|14|NA
CASTIDSPNQPQHF
TGTGCCAGCACCATCGACAGCCCGAATCAGCCCCAGCATTTT
>TRBV19|TRBJ2-1|few|14|NA
CASSIDPTDNEQFF
TGTGCCAGTAGTATAGATCCGACAGACAATGAGCAGTTCTTC
>TRBV30|TRBJ2-2|NA|18|TRBD2
CAWSDGGASGGATGELFF
TGTGCCTGGAGTGATGGTGGGGCTAGCGGGGGGGCAACCGGGGAGCTGTTTTTT
>TRBV5-1|TRBJ2-7|NA|14|NA
CASSLGRTAYEQYF
TGCGCCAGCAGCTTGGGGCGGACAGCCTACGAGCAGTACTTC
>TRBV27|TRBJ2-7|NA|13|NA
CASSLLGLREQYF
TGTGCCAGCAGTTTATTGGGACTCCGGGAGCAGTACTTC
>TRBV20-1|TRBJ1-1|NA|10|NA
CSARGRRAFF
TGCAGTGCTAGGGGCAGGCGAGCTTTCTTT
>TRBV30|TRBJ2-4|NA|16|NA
CAWSVFPGHSKNIQYF
TGTGCCTGGAGTGTATTTCCGGGACACAGCAAAAACATTCAGTACTTC
>TRBV9|TRBJ1-5|NA|15|NA
CASSAGDYSNQPQHF
TGTGCCAGCAGCGCCGGGGATTATAGCAATCAGCCCCAGCATTTT
>TRBV7-9|TRBJ1-2|NA|14|NA
CASSSDRTHYGYTF
TGTGCCAGCAGCTCCGACAGAACCCACTATGGCTACACCTTC
>TRBV5-1|TRBJ2-7|once|14|TRBD1
CASSFPGQGDEQYF
TGCGCCAGCAGCTTCCCGGGACAGGGCGACGAGCAGTACTTC
>TRBV5-6|TRBJ1-1|NA|18|NA
CASSSPTRAPSKNTEAFF
TGTGCCAGCAGCTCCCCTACACGGGCCCCTAGCAAGAACACTGAAGCTTTCTTT
>TRBV5-1|TRBJ2-7|NA|15|TRBD1
CASSISLTGPYEQYF
TGCGCCAGCAGCATAAGCTTGACAGGGCCCTACGAGCAGTACTTC
>TRBV5-5|TRBJ1-1|NA|13|NA
CASSFDSDTEAFF
TGTGCCAGCAGCTTCGACTCGGACACTGAAGCTTTCTTT
>TRBV18|TRBJ2-7|NA|18|TRBD2
CASSPFRNGGGVSYEQYF
TGTGCCAGCTCACCATTTCGTAACGGCGGGGGAGTCTCCTACGAGCAGTACTTC
>TRBV21-1|TRBJ2-6|NA|18|NA
CASSVHADFPSGANVLTF
TGTGCCAGCAGCGTCCATGCGGACTTTCCCTCTGGGGCCAACGTCCTGACTTTC
>TRBV4-2|TRBJ2-1|NA|15|NA
CASSQAVHLANEQFF
TGTGCCAGCAGCCAGGCCGTGCATCTAGCCAATGAGCAGTTCTTC
>TRBV5-6|TRBJ2-7|NA|15|TRBD2
CASSFGTGGIYEQYF
TGTGCCAGCAGCTTCGGCACGGGGGGTATCTACGAGCAGTACTTC
>TRBV7-9|TRBJ1-1|NA|14|TRBD1
CASSLVGGRTEAFF
TGTGCCAGCAGCTTAGTAGGGGGCCGGACTGAAGCTTTCTTT
>TRBV7-9|TRBJ1-2|NA|16|TRBD1
CASSPSDRRFNYGYTF
TGTGCCAGCAGCCCTTCGGACAGGCGATTCAACTATGGCTACACCTTC
>TRBV29-1|TRBJ2-5|NA|19|NA
CSVAPQGLRVVVDEETQYF
TGCAGCGTTGCCCCACAGGGTCTGAGGGTGGTGGTGGATGAAGAGACCCAGTACTTC
>TRBV9|TRBJ2-7|once|15|TRBD2
CASSVGTSGTYEQYF
TGTGCCAGCAGCGTTGGGACTAGCGGAACCTACGAGCAGTACTTC
>TRBV27|TRBJ2-7|NA|14|NA
CASSSFRLSYEQYF
TGTGCCAGCAGTAGCTTCCGACTATCCTACGAGCAGTACTTC
>TRBV5-1|TRBJ1-3|NA|16|NA
CASSFSVHPSGNTIYF
TGCGCCAGCAGCTTCAGCGTCCATCCCTCTGGAAACACCATATATTTT
>TRBV7-8|TRBJ1-1|once|14|NA
CASSLSFVNTEAFF
TGTGCCAGCAGCCTCTCCTTCGTGAACACTGAAGCTTTCTTT
>TRBV11-1|TRBJ2-7|NA|16|TRBD1
CASSPKGQGRWGEQYF
TGTGCCAGCAGCCCTAAAGGACAGGGTCGGTGGGGCGAGCAGTACTTC
>TRBV6-1|TRBJ2-1|NA|13|TRBD1
CASSARGPNEQFF
TGTGCCAGCAGCGCCAGGGGGCCTAATGAGCAGTTCTTC
>TRBV5-1|TRBJ2-1|NA|17|TRBD2
CASSLDGGGISSNEQFF
TGCGCCAGCAGCTTGGATGGCGGGGGGATTTCTTCCAATGAGCAGTTCTTC
>TRBV27|TRBJ1-5|once|15|NA
CASSPYRAVRQPQHF
TGTGCCAGCAGTCCCTACAGGGCGGTCAGGCAGCCCCAGCATTTT
>TRBV7-3|TRBJ1-2|NA|13|NA
CASSLAPGGGYTF
TGTGCCAGCAGCTTGGCACCCGGGGGTGGCTACACCTTC
>TRBV7-2|TRBJ1-6|NA|16|TRBD1
CASSLTQGRSNSPLHF
TGTGCCAGCAGCTTGACACAGGGGAGGTCTAATTCACCCCTCCACTTT
>TRBV29-1|TRBJ1-1|NA|12|NA
CSVLRRNTEAFF
TGCAGCGTTCTTCGCAGGAACACTGAAGCTTTCTTT
>TRBV27|TRBJ1-2|NA|13|NA
CASGDSLLYGYTF
TGTGCCAGCGGCGACAGTCTCCTCTATGGCTACACCTTC
>TRBV6-5|TRBJ1-1|few|15|TRBD1
CASSLVRTGIPEAFF
TGTGCCAGCAGCCTGGTCCGGACAGGGATCCCTGAAGCTTTCTTT
>TRBV6-1|TRBJ2-1|NA|18|TRBD2
CASSEQTGTSGGINEQFF
TGTGCCAGCAGTGAGCAGACCGGGACTAGCGGGGGAATCAATGAGCAGTTCTTC
>TRBV4-3|TRBJ1-2|NA|15|NA
CASSQDQSFSYGYTF
TGCGCCAGCAGCCAAGACCAATCCTTCTCCTACGGCTACACCTTC
>TRBV5-1|TRBJ1-1|NA|16|TRBD1
CASSLDRGRRDTEAFF
TGCGCCAGCAGCTTGGACAGGGGGCGAAGGGACACTGAAGCTTTCTTT